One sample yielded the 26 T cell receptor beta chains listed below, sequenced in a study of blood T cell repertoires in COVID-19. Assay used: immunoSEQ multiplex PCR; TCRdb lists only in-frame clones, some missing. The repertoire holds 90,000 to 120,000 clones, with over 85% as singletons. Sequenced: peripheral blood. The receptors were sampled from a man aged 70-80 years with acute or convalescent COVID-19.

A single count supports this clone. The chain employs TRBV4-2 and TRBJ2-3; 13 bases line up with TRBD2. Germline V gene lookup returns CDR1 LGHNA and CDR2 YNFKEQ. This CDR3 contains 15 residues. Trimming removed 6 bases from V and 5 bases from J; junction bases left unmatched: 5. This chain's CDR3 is CASRRTSGSLDTQYF. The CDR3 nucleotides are TGTGCCAGCAGAAGGACTAGCGGGAGTCTAGATACGCAGTATTTT.

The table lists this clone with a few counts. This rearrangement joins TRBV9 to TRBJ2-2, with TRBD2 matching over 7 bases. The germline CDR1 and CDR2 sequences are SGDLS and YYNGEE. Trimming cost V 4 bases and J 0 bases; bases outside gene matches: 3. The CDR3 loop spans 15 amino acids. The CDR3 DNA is TGTGCCAGCAGCAGGAGCGGGACGAACACCGGGGAGCTGTTTTTT. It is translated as CASSRSGTNTGELFF.

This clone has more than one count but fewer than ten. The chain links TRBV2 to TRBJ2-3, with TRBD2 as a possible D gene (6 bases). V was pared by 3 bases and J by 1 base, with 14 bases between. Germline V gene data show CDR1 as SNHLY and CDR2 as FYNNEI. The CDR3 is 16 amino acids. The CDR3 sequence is CASSDPWTTGTDTQYF. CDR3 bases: TGTGCCAGCAGTGACCCCTGGACTACTGGCACAGATACGCAGTATTTT.

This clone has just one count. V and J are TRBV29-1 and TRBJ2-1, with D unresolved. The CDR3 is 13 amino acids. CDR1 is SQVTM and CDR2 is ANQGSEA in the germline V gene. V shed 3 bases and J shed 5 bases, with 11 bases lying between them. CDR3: CSVDSQLDNEQFF. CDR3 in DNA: TGCAGCGTTGATTCGCAGTTGGACAATGAGCAGTTCTTC.

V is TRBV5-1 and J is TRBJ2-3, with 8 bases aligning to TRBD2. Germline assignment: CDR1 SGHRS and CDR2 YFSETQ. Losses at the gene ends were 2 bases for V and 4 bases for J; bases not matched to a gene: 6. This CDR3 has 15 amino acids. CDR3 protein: CASSLSLAGADTQYF. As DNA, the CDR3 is TGCGCCAGCAGCTTATCGCTAGCGGGCGCAGATACGCAGTATTTT.

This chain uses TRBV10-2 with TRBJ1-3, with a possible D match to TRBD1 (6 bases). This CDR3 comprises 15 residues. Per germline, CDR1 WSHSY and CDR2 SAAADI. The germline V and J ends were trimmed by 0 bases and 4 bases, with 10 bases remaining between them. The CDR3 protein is CASSESMGTGNTIYF. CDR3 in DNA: TGCGCCAGCAGTGAGTCGATGGGGACAGGAAACACCATATATTTT.

The CDR3 here is CASSLSAGLAYNEQFF. The CDR3 DNA sequence: TGTGCCAGCAGCTTATCCGCGGGACTAGCCTACAATGAGCAGTTCTTC. The chain joins TRBV7-3 to TRBJ2-1; 8 nucleotides match TRBD2. This CDR3 comprises 16 residues. V was pared by 2 bases and J by 2 bases, with 5 bases of the junction left unmatched. CDR1 is SGHTA and CDR2 is FQGTGA in the germline V gene.

CDR3 sequence: CATSLGLSYNEQFF. The CDR3 DNA reads as TGTGCCACCTCGTTGGGGCTTTCCTACAATGAGCAGTTCTTC. The chain links TRBV24-1 to TRBJ2-1, with D possibly TRBD1 on 5 matching bases. Germline V lookup: CDR1 KGHDR, CDR2 SFDVKD. Trimming took 9 bases from V and 1 from J, leaving 12 bases between them. This CDR3 contains 14 residues.

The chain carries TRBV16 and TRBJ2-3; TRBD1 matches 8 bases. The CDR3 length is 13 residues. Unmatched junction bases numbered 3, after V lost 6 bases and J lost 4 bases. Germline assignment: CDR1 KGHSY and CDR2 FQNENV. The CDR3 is CASRRQGSDTQYF. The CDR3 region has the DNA TGTGCCAGCAGACGACAGGGGTCAGATACGCAGTATTTT.

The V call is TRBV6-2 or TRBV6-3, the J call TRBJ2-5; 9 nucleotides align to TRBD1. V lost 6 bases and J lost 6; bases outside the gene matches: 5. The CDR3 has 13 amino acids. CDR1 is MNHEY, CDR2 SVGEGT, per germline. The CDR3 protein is CASSRTGEKTQYF. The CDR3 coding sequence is TGTGCCAGCAGCCGGACAGGGGAAAAGACCCAGTACTTC.

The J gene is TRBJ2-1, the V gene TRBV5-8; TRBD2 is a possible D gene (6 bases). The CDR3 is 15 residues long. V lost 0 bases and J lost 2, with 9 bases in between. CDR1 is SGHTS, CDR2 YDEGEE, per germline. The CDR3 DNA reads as TGTGCCAGCAGCTTGGGAGGCGGGACCTACAATGAGCAGTTCTTC. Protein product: CASSLGGGTYNEQFF.

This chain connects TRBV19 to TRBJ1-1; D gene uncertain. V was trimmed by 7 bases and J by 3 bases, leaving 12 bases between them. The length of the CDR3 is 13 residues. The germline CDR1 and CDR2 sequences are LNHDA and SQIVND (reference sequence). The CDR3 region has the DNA TGTGCCAGTATAGCGGCCCCGGACACTGAAGCTTTCTTT. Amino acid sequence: CASIAAPDTEAFF.

CDR3 protein: CSASWSGGVMETQYF. The CDR3 coding sequence is TGCAGTGCTAGTTGGTCTGGAGGCGTTATGGAGACCCAGTACTTC. The chain combines TRBV20-1 with TRBJ2-5; D may be TRBD2 (5 bases). The CDR3 has 15 amino acids. Germline V lookup: CDR1 DFQATT, CDR2 SNEGSKA (reference sequence). The ends were cut back, 3 bases at V and 5 bases at J, with 19 bases in the middle.

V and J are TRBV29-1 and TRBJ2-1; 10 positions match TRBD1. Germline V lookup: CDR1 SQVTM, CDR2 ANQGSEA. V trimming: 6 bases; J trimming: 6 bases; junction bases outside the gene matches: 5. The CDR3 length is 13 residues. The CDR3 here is CSVARDRGNEQFF. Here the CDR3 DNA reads TGCAGCGTGGCCCGGGACAGGGGCAATGAGCAGTTCTTC.

The CDR3 DNA sequence: TGTGCCAGCAGCTTACTAGCGGGGGTTACCGGGGAGCTGTTTTTT. It is translated as CASSLLAGVTGELFF. The V gene is TRBV7-6, the J gene TRBJ2-2; TRBD2 matches at 10 bases. Germline V CDR1 and CDR2: SGHVS, FNYEAQ. V lost 2 bases to trimming and J lost 5 bases; unmatched junction nucleotides: 2. The CDR3 has 15 amino acids.

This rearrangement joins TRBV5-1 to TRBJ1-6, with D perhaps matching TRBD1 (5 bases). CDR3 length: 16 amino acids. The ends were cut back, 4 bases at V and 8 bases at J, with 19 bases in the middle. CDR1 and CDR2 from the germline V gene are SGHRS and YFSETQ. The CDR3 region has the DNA TGCGCCAGCAGCGGGGGGAGAAGCAGGGTTCATTCACCCCTCCACTTT. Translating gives CASSGGRSRVHSPLHF.

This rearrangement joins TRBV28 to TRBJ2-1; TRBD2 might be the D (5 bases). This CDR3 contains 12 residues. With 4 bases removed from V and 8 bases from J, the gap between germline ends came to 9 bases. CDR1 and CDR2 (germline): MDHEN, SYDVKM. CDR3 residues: CASSSQRDEQFF. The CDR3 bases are TGTGCCAGCAGTTCCCAGAGGGATGAGCAGTTCTTC.

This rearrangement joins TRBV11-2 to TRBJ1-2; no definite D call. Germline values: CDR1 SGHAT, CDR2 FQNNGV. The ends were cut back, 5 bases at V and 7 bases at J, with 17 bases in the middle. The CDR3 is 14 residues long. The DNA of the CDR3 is TGTGCCAGCAGCCTGGGCCGGGGTGAGGGTGGCTACACCTTC. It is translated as CASSLGRGEGGYTF. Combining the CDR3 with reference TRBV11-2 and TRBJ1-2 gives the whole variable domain EAGVAQSPRYKIIEKRQSVAFWCNPISGHATLYWYQQILGQGPKLLIQFQNNGVVDDSQLPKDRFSAERLKGVDSTLKIQPAKLEDSAVYLCASSLGRGEGGYTFGSGTRLTVV.

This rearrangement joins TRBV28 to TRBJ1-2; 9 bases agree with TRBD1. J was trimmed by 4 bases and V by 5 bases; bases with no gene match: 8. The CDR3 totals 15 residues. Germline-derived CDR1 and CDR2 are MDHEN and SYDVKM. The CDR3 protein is CASSPGDRVPYGYTF. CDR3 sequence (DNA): TGTGCCAGCAGTCCGGGGGACAGGGTTCCCTATGGCTACACCTTC.

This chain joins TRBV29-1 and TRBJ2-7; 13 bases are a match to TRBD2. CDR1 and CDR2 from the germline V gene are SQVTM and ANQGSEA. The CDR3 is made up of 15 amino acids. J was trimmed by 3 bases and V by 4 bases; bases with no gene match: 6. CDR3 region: CSVAGTSGIVYEQYF. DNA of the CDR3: TGCAGCGTTGCGGGGACTAGCGGGATAGTCTACGAGCAGTACTTC.

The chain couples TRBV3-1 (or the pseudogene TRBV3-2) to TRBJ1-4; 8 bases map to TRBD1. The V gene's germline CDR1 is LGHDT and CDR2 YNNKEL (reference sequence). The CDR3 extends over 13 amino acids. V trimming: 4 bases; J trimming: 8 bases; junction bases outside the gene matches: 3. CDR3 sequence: CASSRGQGEKLFF. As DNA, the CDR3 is TGTGCCAGCAGCCGAGGACAGGGCGAAAAACTGTTTTTT.

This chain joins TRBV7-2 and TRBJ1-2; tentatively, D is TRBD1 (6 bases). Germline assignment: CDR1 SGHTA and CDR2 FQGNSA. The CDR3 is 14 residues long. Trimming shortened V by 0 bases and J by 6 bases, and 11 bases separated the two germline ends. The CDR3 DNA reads TGTGCCAGCAGCTTAGCGGGCAGGGGACATGGCTACACCTTC. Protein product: CASSLAGRGHGYTF.

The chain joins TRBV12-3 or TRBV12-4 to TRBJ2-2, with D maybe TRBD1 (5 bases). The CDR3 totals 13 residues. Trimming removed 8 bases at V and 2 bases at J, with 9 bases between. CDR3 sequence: CASRQSNTGELFF. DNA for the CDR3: TGTGCCAGCCGACAGAGCAACACCGGGGAGCTGTTTTTT.

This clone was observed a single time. The CDR3 coding sequence is TGCGCCAGCAGCTTGTCAGTCAGCGGGGGGGCCGGTGGCGGGGAGCTGTTTTTT. It codes for CASSLSVSGGAGGGELFF. V is TRBV5-1 and J is TRBJ2-2, with 10 nucleotides matching TRBD2. The length of the CDR3 is 18 residues. The ends lost 1 base at V and 7 bases at J; junction bases unmatched: 13. Germline assignment: CDR1 SGHRS and CDR2 YFSETQ. The full variable domain, its missing parts supplied by reference TRBV5-1 and TRBJ2-2, is KAGVTQTPRYLIKTRGQQVTLSCSPISGHRSVSWYQQTPGQGLQFLFEYFSETQRNKGNFPGRFSGRQFSNSRSEMNVSTLELGDSALYLCASSLSVSGGAGGGELFFGEGSRLTVL.

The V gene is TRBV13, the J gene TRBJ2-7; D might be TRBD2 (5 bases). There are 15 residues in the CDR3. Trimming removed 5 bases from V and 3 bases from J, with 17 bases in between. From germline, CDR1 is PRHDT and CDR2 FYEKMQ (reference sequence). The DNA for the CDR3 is TGTGCCAGCAGCATCAGCGGTCCTCCCAACTACGAGCAGTACTTC. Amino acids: CASSISGPPNYEQYF.

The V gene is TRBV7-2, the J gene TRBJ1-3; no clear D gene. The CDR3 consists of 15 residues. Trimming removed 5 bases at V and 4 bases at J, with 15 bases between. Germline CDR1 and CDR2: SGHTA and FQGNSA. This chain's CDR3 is CASSERLNSGNTIYF. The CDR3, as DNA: TGTGCCAGCAGCGAACGGTTGAATTCCGGAAACACCATATATTTT.